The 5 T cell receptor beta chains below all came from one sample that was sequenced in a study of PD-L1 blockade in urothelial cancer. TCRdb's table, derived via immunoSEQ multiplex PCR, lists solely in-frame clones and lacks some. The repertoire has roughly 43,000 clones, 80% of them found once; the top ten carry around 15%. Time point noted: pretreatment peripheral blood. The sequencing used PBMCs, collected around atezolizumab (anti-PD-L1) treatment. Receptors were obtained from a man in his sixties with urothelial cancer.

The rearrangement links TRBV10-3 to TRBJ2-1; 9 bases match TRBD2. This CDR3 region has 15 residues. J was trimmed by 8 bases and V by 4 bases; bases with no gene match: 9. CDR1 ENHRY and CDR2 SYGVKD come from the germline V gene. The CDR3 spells CAISVGGLAFDEQFF. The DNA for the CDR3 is TGTGCCATCAGTGTGGGGGGACTAGCATTCGATGAGCAGTTCTTC.

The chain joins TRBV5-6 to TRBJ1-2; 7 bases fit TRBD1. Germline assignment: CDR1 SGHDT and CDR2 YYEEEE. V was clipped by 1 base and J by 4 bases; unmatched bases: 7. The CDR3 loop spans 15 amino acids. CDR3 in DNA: TGTGCCAGCAGCTTGAGGCGCGGGACAGTCTATGGCTACACCTTC. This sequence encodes CASSLRRGTVYGYTF.

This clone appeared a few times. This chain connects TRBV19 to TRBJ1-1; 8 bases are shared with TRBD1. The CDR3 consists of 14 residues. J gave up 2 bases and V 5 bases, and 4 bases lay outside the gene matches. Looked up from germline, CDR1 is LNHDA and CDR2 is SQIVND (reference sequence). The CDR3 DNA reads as TGTGCCAGTAGTCCCGGACAGGGAAACACTGAAGCTTTCTTT. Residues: CASSPGQGNTEAFF.

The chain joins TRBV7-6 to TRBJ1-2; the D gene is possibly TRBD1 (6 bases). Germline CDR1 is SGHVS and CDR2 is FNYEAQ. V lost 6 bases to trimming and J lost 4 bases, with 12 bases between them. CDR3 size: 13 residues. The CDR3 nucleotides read TGTGCCAGCAGTCTGGACAGCTCCTATGGCTACACCTTC. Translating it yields CASSLDSSYGYTF.

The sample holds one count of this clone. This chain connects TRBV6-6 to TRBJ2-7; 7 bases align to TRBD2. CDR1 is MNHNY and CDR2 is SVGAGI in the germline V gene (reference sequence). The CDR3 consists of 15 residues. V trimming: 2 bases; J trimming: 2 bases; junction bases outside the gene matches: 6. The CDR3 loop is CASSYTTSVAYEQYF. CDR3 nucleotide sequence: TGTGCCAGCAGTTACACAACTAGCGTCGCCTACGAGCAGTACTTC.